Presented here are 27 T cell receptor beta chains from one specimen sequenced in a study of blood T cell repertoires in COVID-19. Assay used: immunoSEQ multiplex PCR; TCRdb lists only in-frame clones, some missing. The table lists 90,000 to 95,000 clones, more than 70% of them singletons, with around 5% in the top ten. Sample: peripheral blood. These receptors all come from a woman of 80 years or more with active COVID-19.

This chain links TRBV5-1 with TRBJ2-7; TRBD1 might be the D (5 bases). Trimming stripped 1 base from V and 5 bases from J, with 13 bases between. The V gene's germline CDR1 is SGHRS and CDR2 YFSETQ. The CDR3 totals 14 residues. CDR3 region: CASSLRRESNEQYF. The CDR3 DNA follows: TGCGCCAGCAGCTTGCGCAGGGAATCCAACGAGCAGTACTTC.

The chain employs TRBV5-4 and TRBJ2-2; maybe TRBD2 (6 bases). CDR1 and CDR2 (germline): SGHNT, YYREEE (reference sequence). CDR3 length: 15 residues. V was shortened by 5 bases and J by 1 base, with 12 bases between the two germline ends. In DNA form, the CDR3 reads TGTGCCAGCAGGGAGGGACCCAAGAACACCGGGGAGCTGTTTTTT. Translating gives CASREGPKNTGELFF.

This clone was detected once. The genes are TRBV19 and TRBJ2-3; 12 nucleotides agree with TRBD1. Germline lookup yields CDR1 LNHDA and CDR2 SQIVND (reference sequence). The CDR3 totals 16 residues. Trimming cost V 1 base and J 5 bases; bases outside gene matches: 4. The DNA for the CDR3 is TGTGCCAGTAGTATAGCGGGACAGGGGGCAAGAGATACGCAGTATTTT. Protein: CASSIAGQGARDTQYF.

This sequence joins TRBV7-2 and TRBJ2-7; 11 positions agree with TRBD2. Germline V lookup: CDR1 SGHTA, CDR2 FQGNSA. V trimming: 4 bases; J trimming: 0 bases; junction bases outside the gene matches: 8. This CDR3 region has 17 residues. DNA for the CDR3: TGTGCCAGCAGCTCCGGACTAGCGGGTAGTCTCTCCTACGAGCAGTACTTC. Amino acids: CASSSGLAGSLSYEQYF.

This CDR3 is CASNPRVNVEAFF. The CDR3 DNA is TGTGCCAGCAACCCCAGGGTTAATGTTGAAGCTTTCTTT. The chain is built from TRBV28 and TRBJ1-1, with D perhaps TRBD1 (5 bases). Trimming took off 7 bases at V and 7 bases at J, with 16 bases between the two ends. The germline CDR1 and CDR2 sequences are MDHEN and SYDVKM. CDR3 size: 13 residues.

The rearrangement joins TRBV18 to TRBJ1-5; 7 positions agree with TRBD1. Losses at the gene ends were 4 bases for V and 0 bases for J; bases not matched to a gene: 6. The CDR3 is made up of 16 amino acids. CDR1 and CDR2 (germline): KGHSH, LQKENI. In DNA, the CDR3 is TGTGCCAGCTCACTACAGGGGCGGAATAGCAATCAGCCCCAGCATTTT. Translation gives CASSLQGRNSNQPQHF.

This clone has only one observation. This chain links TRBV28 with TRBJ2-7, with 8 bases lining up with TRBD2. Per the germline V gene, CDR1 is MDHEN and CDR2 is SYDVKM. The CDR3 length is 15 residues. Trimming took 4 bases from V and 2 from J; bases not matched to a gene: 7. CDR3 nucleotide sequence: TGTGCCAGCAGTTCCCCTTCTAGCGGGCCCTACGAGCAGTACTTC. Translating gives CASSSPSSGPYEQYF.

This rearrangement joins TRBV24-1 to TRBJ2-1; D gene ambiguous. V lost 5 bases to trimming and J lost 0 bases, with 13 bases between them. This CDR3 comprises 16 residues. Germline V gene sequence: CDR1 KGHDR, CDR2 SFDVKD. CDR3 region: CATSVQLRHSYNEQFF. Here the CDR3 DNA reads TGTGCCACCAGTGTCCAACTCCGACACTCCTACAATGAGCAGTTCTTC.

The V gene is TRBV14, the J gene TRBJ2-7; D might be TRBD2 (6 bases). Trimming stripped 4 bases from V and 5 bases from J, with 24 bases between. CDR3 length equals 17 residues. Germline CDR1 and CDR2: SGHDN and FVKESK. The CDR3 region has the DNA TGTGCCAGCAGCCCTACAAGGGACTTACCCGCCCAGAACGAGCAGTACTTC. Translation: CASSPTRDLPAQNEQYF.

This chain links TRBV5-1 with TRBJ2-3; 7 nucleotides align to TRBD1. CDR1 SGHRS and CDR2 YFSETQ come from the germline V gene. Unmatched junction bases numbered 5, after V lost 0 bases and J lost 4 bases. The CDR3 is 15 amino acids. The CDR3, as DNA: TGCGCCAGCAGCTTGGAGGGGGCTGTCCCAGATACGCAGTATTTT. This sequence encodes CASSLEGAVPDTQYF.

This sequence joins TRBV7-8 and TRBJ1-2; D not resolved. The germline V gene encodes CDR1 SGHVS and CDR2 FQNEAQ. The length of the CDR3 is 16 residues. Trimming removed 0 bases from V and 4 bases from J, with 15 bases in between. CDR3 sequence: CASSLAGVVGSYGYTF. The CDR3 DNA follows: TGTGCCAGCAGCTTAGCCGGGGTCGTGGGTTCCTATGGCTACACCTTC.

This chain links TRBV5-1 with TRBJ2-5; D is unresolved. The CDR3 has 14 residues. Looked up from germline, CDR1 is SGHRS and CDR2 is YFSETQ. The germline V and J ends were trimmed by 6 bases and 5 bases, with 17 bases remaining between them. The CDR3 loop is CASTDRRGWETQYF. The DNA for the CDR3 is TGCGCCAGCACCGACCGGCGAGGCTGGGAGACCCAGTACTTC.

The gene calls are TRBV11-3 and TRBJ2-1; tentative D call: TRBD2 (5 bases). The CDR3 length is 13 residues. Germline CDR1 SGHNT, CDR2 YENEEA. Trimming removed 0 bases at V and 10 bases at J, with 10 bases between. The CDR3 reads CASSLDGGPEQFF. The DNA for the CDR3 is TGTGCCAGCAGCTTAGATGGAGGTCCCGAGCAGTTCTTC.

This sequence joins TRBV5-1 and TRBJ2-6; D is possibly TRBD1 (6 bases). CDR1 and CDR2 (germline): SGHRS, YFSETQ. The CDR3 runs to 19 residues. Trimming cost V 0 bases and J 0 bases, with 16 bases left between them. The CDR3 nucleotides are TGCGCCAGCAGCTTGGACAGGGTGATAGCCTACTCTGGGGCCAACGTCCTGACTTTC. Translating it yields CASSLDRVIAYSGANVLTF.

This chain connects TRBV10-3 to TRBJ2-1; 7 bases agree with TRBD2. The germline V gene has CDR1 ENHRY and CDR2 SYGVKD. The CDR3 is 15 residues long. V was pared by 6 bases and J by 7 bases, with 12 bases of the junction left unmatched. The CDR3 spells CAISSGGGPHNEQFF. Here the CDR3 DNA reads TGTGCCATCAGCTCGGGGGGAGGGCCCCATAATGAGCAGTTCTTC.

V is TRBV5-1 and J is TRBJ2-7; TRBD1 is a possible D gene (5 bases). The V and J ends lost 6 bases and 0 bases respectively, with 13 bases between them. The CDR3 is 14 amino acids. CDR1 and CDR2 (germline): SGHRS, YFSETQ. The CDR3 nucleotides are TGCGCCAGCATCCCACAGGAAAACTCCTACGAGCAGTACTTC. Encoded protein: CASIPQENSYEQYF.

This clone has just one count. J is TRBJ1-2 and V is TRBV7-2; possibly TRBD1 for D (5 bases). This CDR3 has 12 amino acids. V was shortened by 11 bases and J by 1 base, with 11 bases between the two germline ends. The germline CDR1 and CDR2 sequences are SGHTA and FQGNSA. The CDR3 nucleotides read TGTGCCGAAGCGGGACGTAACTATGGCTACACCTTC. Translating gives CAEAGRNYGYTF.

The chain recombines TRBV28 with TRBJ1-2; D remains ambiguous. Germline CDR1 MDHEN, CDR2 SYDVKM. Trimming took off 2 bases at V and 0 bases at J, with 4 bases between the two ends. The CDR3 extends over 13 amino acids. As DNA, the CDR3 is TGTGCCAGCAGTTTACCCGCTAACTATGGCTACACCTTC. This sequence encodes CASSLPANYGYTF.

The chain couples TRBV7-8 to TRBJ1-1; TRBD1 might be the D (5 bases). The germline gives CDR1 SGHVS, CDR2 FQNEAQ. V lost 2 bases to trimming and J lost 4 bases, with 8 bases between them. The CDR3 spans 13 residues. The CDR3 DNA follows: TGTGCCAGCAGCTTAAGGGGAGGCACTGAAGCTTTCTTT. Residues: CASSLRGGTEAFF.

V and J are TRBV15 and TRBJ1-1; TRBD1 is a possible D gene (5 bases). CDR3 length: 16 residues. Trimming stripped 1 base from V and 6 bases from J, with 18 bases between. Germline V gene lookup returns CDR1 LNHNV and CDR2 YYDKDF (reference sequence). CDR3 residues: CATSRGDYRDSPEAFF. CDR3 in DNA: TGTGCCACCAGCAGAGGAGATTATAGAGACAGCCCTGAAGCTTTCTTT.

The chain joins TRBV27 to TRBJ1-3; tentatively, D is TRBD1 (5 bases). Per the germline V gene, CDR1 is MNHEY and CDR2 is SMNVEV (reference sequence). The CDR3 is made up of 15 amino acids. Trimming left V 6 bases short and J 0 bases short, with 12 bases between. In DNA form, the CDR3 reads TGTGCCAGCAGCGGGGGAGGCCACTCTGGAAACACCATATATTTT. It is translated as CASSGGGHSGNTIYF.

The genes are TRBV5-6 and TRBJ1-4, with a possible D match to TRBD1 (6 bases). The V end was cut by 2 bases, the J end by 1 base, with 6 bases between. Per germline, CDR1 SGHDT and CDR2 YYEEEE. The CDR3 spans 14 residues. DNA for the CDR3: TGTGCCAGCAGCTTCAGGGGAACTAATGAAAAACTGTTTTTT. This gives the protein CASSFRGTNEKLFF.

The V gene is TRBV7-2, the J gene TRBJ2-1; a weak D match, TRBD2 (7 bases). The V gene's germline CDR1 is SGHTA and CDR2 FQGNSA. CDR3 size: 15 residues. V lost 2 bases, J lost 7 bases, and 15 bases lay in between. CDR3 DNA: TGTGCCAGCAGCTTAAACAGGGAGGGGTGGAATGAGCAGTTCTTC. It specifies CASSLNREGWNEQFF.

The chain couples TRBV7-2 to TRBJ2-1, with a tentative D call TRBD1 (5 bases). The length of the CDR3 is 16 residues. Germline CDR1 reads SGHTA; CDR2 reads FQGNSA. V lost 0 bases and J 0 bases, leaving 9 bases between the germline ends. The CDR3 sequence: CASSLAGASSYNEQFF. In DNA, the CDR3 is TGTGCCAGCAGCTTAGCAGGGGCCAGCTCCTACAATGAGCAGTTCTTC.

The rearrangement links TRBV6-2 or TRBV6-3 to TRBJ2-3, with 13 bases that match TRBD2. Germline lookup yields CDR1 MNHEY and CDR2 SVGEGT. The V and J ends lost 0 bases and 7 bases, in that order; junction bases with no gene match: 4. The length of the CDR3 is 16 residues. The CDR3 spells CASSYSTSGRGYTQYF. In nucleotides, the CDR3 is TGTGCCAGCAGTTACTCAACTAGCGGGAGGGGGTATACGCAGTATTTT.

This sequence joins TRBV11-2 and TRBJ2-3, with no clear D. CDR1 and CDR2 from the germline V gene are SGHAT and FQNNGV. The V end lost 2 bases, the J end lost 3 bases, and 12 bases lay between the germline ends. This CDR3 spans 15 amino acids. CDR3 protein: CASSLSRFGTDTQYF. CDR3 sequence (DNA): TGTGCCAGCAGCTTATCCAGGTTTGGAACAGATACGCAGTATTTT.

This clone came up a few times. The CDR3: CASRLAEHPYNEQFF. DNA of the CDR3: TGCGCCAGCAGATTAGCGGAGCACCCCTACAATGAGCAGTTCTTC. This chain connects TRBV5-1 to TRBJ2-1, with a possible D match to TRBD2 (6 bases). V gave up 5 bases and J gave up 2 bases, with 14 bases separating them. CDR3 length equals 15 residues. The germline gives CDR1 SGHRS, CDR2 YFSETQ. Together with reference TRBV5-1 and TRBJ2-1, the CDR3 gives the full variable domain: KAGVTQTPRYLIKTRGQQVTLSCSPISGHRSVSWYQQTPGQGLQFLFEYFSETQRNKGNFPGRFSGRQFSNSRSEMNVSTLELGDSALYLCASRLAEHPYNEQFFGPGTRLTVL.